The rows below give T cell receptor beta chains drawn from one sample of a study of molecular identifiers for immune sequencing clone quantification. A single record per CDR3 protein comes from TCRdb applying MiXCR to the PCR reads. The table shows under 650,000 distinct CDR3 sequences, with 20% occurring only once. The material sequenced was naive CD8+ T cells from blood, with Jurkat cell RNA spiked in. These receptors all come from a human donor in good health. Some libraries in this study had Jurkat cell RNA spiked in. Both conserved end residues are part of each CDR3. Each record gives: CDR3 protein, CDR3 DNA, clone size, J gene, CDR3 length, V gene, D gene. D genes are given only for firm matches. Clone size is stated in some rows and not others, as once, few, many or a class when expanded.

cdr3_aa: CASSQDIGLAGYEQYF
cdr3_nt: TGCGCCAGCAGCCAAGATATCGGGCTAGCGGGCTACGAGCAGTACTTC
clone_size: many
j_call: TRBJ2-7
cdr3_length: 16
v_call: TRBV4-3
d_call: TRBD2

cdr3_aa: CSVSTGTGGFAGASF
cdr3_nt: TGCAGCGTGTCAACTGGGACAGGGGGTTTTGCTGGAGCTTCCTTT
clone_size: .
j_call: TRBJ1-1
cdr3_length: 15
v_call: TRBV29-1
d_call: TRBD1

cdr3_aa: CASISGRGAGVEAFF
cdr3_nt: TGTGCCAGCATTTCAGGTCGGGGGGCAGGGGTTGAAGCTTTCTTT
clone_size: many
j_call: TRBJ1-1
cdr3_length: 15
v_call: TRBV27
d_call: .

cdr3_aa: CASSEEGAYNSPLHF
cdr3_nt: TGTGCCAGCAGCGAAGAGGGCGCTTATAATTCACCCCTCCACTTT
clone_size: many
j_call: TRBJ1-6
cdr3_length: 15
v_call: TRBV9
d_call: .

cdr3_aa: CASSLGYSGDNQPQHF
cdr3_nt: TGTGCCAGCAGCTTGGGCTATTCGGGAGACAATCAGCCCCAGCATTTT
clone_size: .
j_call: TRBJ1-5
cdr3_length: 16
v_call: TRBV5-6
d_call: .

cdr3_aa: CASSYSWNQPQHF
cdr3_nt: TGTGCCAGCAGTTACTCTTGGAACCAGCCCCAGCATTTT
clone_size: many
j_call: TRBJ1-5
cdr3_length: 13
v_call: TRBV6-2/TRBV6-3
d_call: .

cdr3_aa: CASSLPRRTEAFF
cdr3_nt: TGTGCCAGCAGCTTACCACGGCGCACTGAAGCTTTCTTT
clone_size: .
j_call: TRBJ1-1
cdr3_length: 13
v_call: TRBV5-8
d_call: .

cdr3_aa: CASSNSTTDTQYF
cdr3_nt: TGTGCCAGCAGTAACAGCACCACAGATACGCAGTATTTT
clone_size: few
j_call: TRBJ2-3
cdr3_length: 13
v_call: TRBV12-3/TRBV12-4
d_call: .

cdr3_aa: CASSPAGSYVQYF
cdr3_nt: TGTGCCAGCAGCCCAGCTGGCTCCTACGTGCAGTACTTC
clone_size: .
j_call: TRBJ2-7
cdr3_length: 13
v_call: TRBV7-6
d_call: .

cdr3_aa: CAGSYPRGLQYF
cdr3_nt: TGTGCCGGCAGTTACCCCAGGGGGCTACAGTACTTC
clone_size: .
j_call: TRBJ2-7
cdr3_length: 12
v_call: TRBV6-2/TRBV6-3
d_call: TRBD1

cdr3_aa: CASSQDNLAGYYEQYF
cdr3_nt: TGCGCCAGCAGCCAAGATAATCTAGCGGGATACTACGAGCAGTACTTC
clone_size: many
j_call: TRBJ2-7
cdr3_length: 16
v_call: TRBV4-3
d_call: TRBD2

cdr3_aa: CASSLRSQWGNQETQYF
cdr3_nt: TGTGCCAGCAGCTTAAGGAGTCAGTGGGGGAACCAAGAGACCCAGTACTTC
clone_size: many
j_call: TRBJ2-5
cdr3_length: 17
v_call: TRBV7-6
d_call: .

cdr3_aa: CASRPTLCVNSNQPQHF
cdr3_nt: TGTGCCAGCAGACCCACCTTATGCGTAAATAGCAATCAGCCCCAGCATTTT
clone_size: .
j_call: TRBJ1-5
cdr3_length: 17
v_call: TRBV3-2
d_call: .

cdr3_aa: CASRPDSSPLETQYF
cdr3_nt: TGTGCCAGCAGGCCCGACAGTTCTCCCCTGGAGACCCAGTACTTC
clone_size: many
j_call: TRBJ2-5
cdr3_length: 15
v_call: TRBV6-5
d_call: .

cdr3_aa: CTSSLTGGGRDEQYF
cdr3_nt: TGTACCAGCAGCTTAACTGGGGGAGGGCGGGACGAGCAGTACTTC
clone_size: once
j_call: TRBJ2-7
cdr3_length: 15
v_call: TRBV7-9
d_call: TRBD2

cdr3_aa: CATSAGDYEQYF
cdr3_nt: TGTGCCACCAGTGCAGGGGACTACGAGCAGTACTTC
clone_size: many
j_call: TRBJ2-7
cdr3_length: 12
v_call: TRBV24-1
d_call: .

cdr3_aa: CAWNALAGGNNEQFF
cdr3_nt: TGTGCCTGGAATGCCCTAGCGGGGGGAAACAATGAGCAGTTCTTC
clone_size: .
j_call: TRBJ2-1
cdr3_length: 15
v_call: TRBV30
d_call: TRBD2

cdr3_aa: CASSQVTGTYNEQFF
cdr3_nt: TGCGCCAGCAGCCAGGTGACGGGCACTTACAATGAGCAGTTCTTC
clone_size: many
j_call: TRBJ2-1
cdr3_length: 15
v_call: TRBV4-1
d_call: .

cdr3_aa: CASSVEGGQGEAFF
cdr3_nt: TGTGCCAGCAGCGTAGAGGGAGGGCAGGGTGAAGCTTTCTTT
clone_size: many
j_call: TRBJ1-1
cdr3_length: 14
v_call: TRBV9
d_call: .

cdr3_aa: CASSSQGNVLTF
cdr3_nt: TGTGCCAGCAGCTCCCAAGGCAACGTCCTGACTTTC
clone_size: many
j_call: TRBJ2-6
cdr3_length: 12
v_call: TRBV7-9
d_call: .

cdr3_aa: CAWSVRGQGLNTEAFF
cdr3_nt: TGTGCCTGGAGTGTACGGGGACAGGGGCTGAACACTGAAGCTTTCTTT
clone_size: .
j_call: TRBJ1-1
cdr3_length: 16
v_call: TRBV30
d_call: TRBD1

cdr3_aa: CASSPWTGLGTEAFF
cdr3_nt: TGTGCCAGCAGCCCATGGACAGGGTTGGGCACTGAAGCTTTCTTT
clone_size: many
j_call: TRBJ1-1
cdr3_length: 15
v_call: TRBV5-5
d_call: TRBD1

cdr3_aa: CASRKAGGVVEQYF
cdr3_nt: TGTGCCAGCAGAAAAGCGGGGGGGGTCGTGGAGCAGTACTTC
clone_size: few
j_call: TRBJ2-7
cdr3_length: 14
v_call: TRBV6-2/TRBV6-3
d_call: TRBD2

cdr3_aa: CASSLTRGQETQYF
cdr3_nt: TGTGCCAGCAGTTTAACAAGGGGCCAAGAGACCCAGTACTTC
clone_size: .
j_call: TRBJ2-5
cdr3_length: 14
v_call: TRBV28
d_call: .

cdr3_aa: CASSEGRGPYEQYF
cdr3_nt: TGTGCCAGCAGCGAAGGTAGGGGGCCCTACGAGCAGTACTTC
clone_size: many
j_call: TRBJ2-7
cdr3_length: 14
v_call: TRBV13
d_call: TRBD1

cdr3_aa: CSARDSYEQYF
cdr3_nt: TGCAGCGCCCGGGACTCCTACGAGCAGTACTTC
clone_size: many
j_call: TRBJ2-7
cdr3_length: 11
v_call: TRBV20-1
d_call: .

cdr3_aa: CASSPGPTSGNTIYF
cdr3_nt: TGTGCCAGCAGCCCTGGTCCAACCTCTGGAAACACCATATATTTT
clone_size: few
j_call: TRBJ1-3
cdr3_length: 15
v_call: TRBV11-2
d_call: .